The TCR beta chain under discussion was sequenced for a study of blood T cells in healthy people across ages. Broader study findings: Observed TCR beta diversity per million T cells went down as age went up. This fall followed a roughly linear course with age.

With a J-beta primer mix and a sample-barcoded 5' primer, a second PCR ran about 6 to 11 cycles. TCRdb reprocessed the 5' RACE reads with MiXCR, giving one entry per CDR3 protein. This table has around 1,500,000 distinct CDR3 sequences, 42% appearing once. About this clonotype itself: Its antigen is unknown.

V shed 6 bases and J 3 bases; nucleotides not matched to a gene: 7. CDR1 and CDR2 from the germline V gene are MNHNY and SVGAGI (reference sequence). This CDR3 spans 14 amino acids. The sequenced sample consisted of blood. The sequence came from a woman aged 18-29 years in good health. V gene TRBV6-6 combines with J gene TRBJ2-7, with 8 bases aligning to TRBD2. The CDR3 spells CASRTGGTGYEQYF. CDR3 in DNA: TGTGCCAGCAGAACGGGGGGGACGGGCTACGAGCAGTACTTC.